These 21 T cell receptor beta chains came from one sample sequenced in a study of vaccination effects on CD4 cells after COVID-19 (dated 2022 in TCRdb). To identify antigen-specific CD4+ T cell clonotypes by their expansion, the ViraFEST assay first stimulated PBMC with viral peptide pools and then applied TCR sequencing. After around eleven days of culture, CD4+ T cells were isolated with the EasySep CD4+ T cell isolation kit. PCR-confirmed SARS-CoV-2 infection had occurred in convalescent patients between March and December 2020, before the Alpha, Beta and Delta variants emerged in the United States. Each participant received two doses of an mRNA SARS-CoV-2 vaccine, either BNT162b2 or mRNA-1273. The antigens these receptors bind are not known. The library was obtained by the immunoSEQ multiplex PCR assay. Held by TCRdb, this immuneACCESS table contains in-frame sequences only and omits some clones. Under half of the omission traces to an unresolved V gene where checked; the cause of the rest is unknown. In all, the sample holds fewer than 15,000 clones, and roughly 70% of those were seen once. The biggest ten clones account for about 22% of the sample.

Sample: CD4+ T cells from PBMCs cultured with HCoV-NL63 spike peptides, taken after COVID-19 vaccination. This specimen's cell subset or site label, interpreted: HCoV-NL63 spike overlapping peptide pool stimulation. The source is a human donor who had a prior SARS-CoV-2 infection.

The V and J genes are TRBV6-5 and TRBJ2-3; 11 positions match TRBD2. This CDR3 comprises 15 residues. Trimming took 6 bases from V and 5 from J; bases not matched to a gene: 7. Germline CDR1 and CDR2: MNHEY and SVGAGI. The CDR3 bases are TGTGCCAGCAGCCCGCTAGCGGGGGGTGGAGATACGCAGTATTTT. Its protein product is CASSPLAGGGDTQYF.

The rearrangement joins TRBV7-9 to TRBJ2-7; 11 bases line up with TRBD2. With V trimmed by 5 bases and J by 1 base, 7 bases remained unmatched. The CDR3 has 16 amino acids. The V gene's germline CDR1 is SEHNR and CDR2 FQNEAQ (reference sequence). CDR3 sequence reads: CASSALLAGGSYEQYF. The CDR3 region has the DNA TGTGCCAGCAGCGCACTTCTAGCGGGAGGTTCCTACGAGCAGTACTTC.

The V gene is TRBV11-3, the J gene TRBJ2-5; 13 nucleotides align to TRBD2. Germline V gene sequence: CDR1 SGHNT, CDR2 YENEEA. This CDR3 has 14 amino acids. Trimming took 5 bases from V and 5 from J; bases not matched to a gene: 2. CDR3 region: CASSPGLAGETQYF. For the CDR3, the DNA is TGTGCCAGCAGCCCGGGACTAGCGGGGGAGACCCAGTACTTC.

The gene calls are TRBV11-2 and TRBJ1-5; D is possibly TRBD1 (6 bases). CDR1 is SGHAT and CDR2 is FQNNGV in the germline V gene. The ends were cut back, 1 base at V and 3 bases at J, with 22 bases in the middle. CDR3 length: 19 residues. The CDR3 here is CASSLVIEGQKIDNQPQHF. The CDR3 DNA follows: TGTGCCAGCAGCTTAGTAATTGAAGGACAGAAGATTGACAATCAGCCCCAGCATTTT.

The chain uses TRBV5-6 and TRBJ2-3, with a possible D match to TRBD2 (5 bases). V was clipped by 4 bases and J by 3 bases, with 12 bases between them. Germline CDR1 and CDR2: SGHDT and YYEEEE. The CDR3 length is 14 residues. CDR3: CASSTGLSTDTQYF. CDR3 nucleotides: TGTGCCAGCAGCACCGGACTCTCGACAGATACGCAGTATTTT.

This clone was picked up a small number of times. The rearrangement links TRBV2 to TRBJ1-6; D is perhaps TRBD1 (5 bases). The CDR3 totals 13 residues. The V gene lost 6 bases and the J gene lost 8 bases, with 11 bases spanning the gap. Per the germline V gene, CDR1 is SNHLY and CDR2 is FYNNEI. Here the CDR3 reads CASSVGVDSPLHF. As DNA, the CDR3 is TGTGCCAGCAGCGTGGGGGTGGATTCACCCCTCCACTTT.

The chain recombines TRBV18 with TRBJ2-1, with D perhaps assigned TRBD1 or TRBD2 (5 bases each). V gave up 1 base and J gave up 4 bases, with 14 bases separating them. The CDR3 loop spans 16 amino acids. CDR1 and CDR2 from the germline V gene are KGHSH and LQKENI. The CDR3 DNA reads as TGTGCCAGCTCACCACGCGAGGGTCAGGGTTACAATGAGCAGTTCTTC. Amino acid sequence: CASSPREGQGYNEQFF. The full variable domain, completed using reference TRBV18 and TRBJ2-1, is NAGVMQNPRHLVRRRGQEARLRCSPMKGHSHVYWYRQLPEEGLKFMVYLQKENIIDESGMPKERFSAEFPKEGPSILRIQQVVRGDSAAYFCASSPREGQGYNEQFFGPGTRLTVL.

This chain joins TRBV7-9 and TRBJ2-2, with D perhaps matching TRBD1 (8 bases). The germline V gene encodes CDR1 SEHNR and CDR2 FQNEAQ (reference sequence). The CDR3 consists of 18 residues. Trimming removed 2 bases from V and 7 bases from J, with 23 bases in between. CDR3: CASSLRSQGGALGGELFF. The CDR3 region has the DNA TGTGCCAGCAGCTTAAGATCACAGGGGGGGGCCCTCGGCGGGGAGCTGTTTTTT.

The chain is built from TRBV14 and TRBJ2-1; no clear D gene. Trimming took 4 bases from V and 9 from J, leaving 13 bases between them. Germline loops: CDR1 SGHDN, CDR2 FVKESK. The CDR3 covers 13 residues. CDR3 in amino acids: CASSRQMNTEQFF. DNA for the CDR3: TGTGCCAGCAGCCGCCAAATGAATACTGAGCAGTTCTTC.

This clone has just a few counts. This sequence joins TRBV7-2 and TRBJ1-5; weak D call: TRBD1 (6 bases). CDR1 and CDR2 (germline): SGHTA, FQGNSA. The CDR3 totals 15 residues. With 5 bases removed from V and 6 bases from J, the gap between germline ends came to 17 bases. The CDR3 DNA sequence: TGTGCCAGCAGCCAACATCCGGGACAAGGTCAGCCCCAGCATTTT. The encoded protein is CASSQHPGQGQPQHF.

This clone was counted a few times. The chain is built from TRBV30 and TRBJ1-1; maybe TRBD1 (5 bases). In germline, CDR1 is GTSNPN, CDR2 SVGIG (reference sequence). The germline V and J ends were trimmed by 0 bases and 0 bases, with 8 bases remaining between them. CDR3 length: 14 residues. The DNA for the CDR3 is TGTGCCTGGAGTGTAGTAGGGGTGAACACTGAAGCTTTCTTT. This codes for CAWSVVGVNTEAFF.

This clone has only a few counts. The CDR3 DNA follows: TGTGCCAGCAGCTGGGCGACAGGGGACTATGGCTACACCTTC. Protein sequence: CASSWATGDYGYTF. This sequence joins TRBV5-4 and TRBJ1-2; TRBD1 matches at 8 bases. Germline trimming cut 3 bases from V and 3 bases from J; bases unmatched to any gene: 4. CDR3 length: 14 amino acids. Per germline, CDR1 SGHNT and CDR2 YYREEE (reference sequence).

Relative to its sample, this clone is medium-sized. The chain has TRBV2 and TRBJ2-7; 15 bases map to TRBD2. After removal of 4 bases from V and 7 bases from J, the junction contained 5 bases not matched to a gene. The CDR3 length is 15 residues. Germline CDR1 and CDR2: SNHLY and FYNNEI. This CDR3 is CASSGGLAGGQEQYF. CDR3 DNA sequence: TGTGCCAGCAGTGGTGGACTAGCGGGGGGGCAGGAGCAGTACTTC.

The gene calls are TRBV11-3 and TRBJ2-1; D tentatively fits TRBD1 or TRBD2 (5 bases each). The CDR3 is 17 residues long. Germline CDR1 is SGHNT and CDR2 is YENEEA. V dropped 8 bases and J dropped 1 base, with 21 bases sitting between them. The CDR3 sequence is CASAELGTSLSYNEQFF. Written as DNA, the CDR3 is TGTGCCAGCGCCGAACTAGGGACCAGCCTTTCCTACAATGAGCAGTTCTTC.

This clone was observed a single time. This chain uses TRBV24-1 with TRBJ2-5, with a tentative D call TRBD1 (6 bases). Trimming removed 2 bases at V and 4 bases at J, with 19 bases between. Germline V lookup: CDR1 KGHDR, CDR2 SFDVKD. The CDR3 has 17 residues. The CDR3, as DNA: TGTGCCACCAGTGATTCCACAGGGCGTGCAGTAGCAGAGACCCAGTACTTC. It translates to CATSDSTGRAVAETQYF.

The chain employs TRBV11-1 and TRBJ1-6; tentatively, D is TRBD1 (6 bases). CDR1 and CDR2 (germline): SGHAT, FQDESV (reference sequence). V was cut by 6 bases and J by 9 bases, with 12 bases left in between. The CDR3 has 13 amino acids. The CDR3 nucleotides read TGTGCCAGCAGTCGACTAGGGGGTTCACCCCTCCACTTT. Protein product: CASSRLGGSPLHF. The variable domain in full, with the rest retrieved from reference TRBV11-1 and TRBJ1-6, is EAEVAQSPRYKITEKSQAVAFWCDPISGHATLYWYRQILGQGPELLVQFQDESVVDDSQLPKDRFSAERLKGVDSTLKIQPAELGDSAMYLCASSRLGGSPLHFGNGTRLTVT.

The rearrangement links TRBV7-2 to TRBJ1-2; no firm D call. This CDR3 is built from 15 residues. V lost 1 base and J 3 bases, leaving 12 bases between the germline ends. The germline gives CDR1 SGHTA, CDR2 FQGNSA. This CDR3 reads CASSLESGNYYGYTF. In nucleotides, the CDR3 is TGTGCCAGCAGCTTAGAGTCGGGGAATTACTATGGCTACACCTTC.

This clone has more than one count but fewer than ten. The chain carries TRBV6-5 and TRBJ2-2; D gene ambiguous. Germline values: CDR1 MNHEY, CDR2 SVGAGI. This CDR3 region has 13 residues. V shed 10 bases and J shed 4 bases, with 13 bases lying between them. The CDR3 DNA reads as TGTGCCACCCGGATCTTTAGCACCGGGGAGCTGTTTTTT. Encoded protein: CATRIFSTGELFF.

This rearrangement joins TRBV15 to TRBJ2-7; 10 positions agree with TRBD2. The CDR3 is 15 amino acids. V shed 1 base and J 3 bases; nucleotides not matched to a gene: 3. Germline V CDR1 and CDR2: LNHNV, YYDKDF (reference sequence). CDR3 sequence: CATSRAPSGSYEQYF. CDR3 sequence (DNA): TGTGCCACCAGCAGAGCTCCTAGCGGGAGCTACGAGCAGTACTTC.

The CDR3 DNA reads TGTGCCAGTAGTGCACTAAGCGGGGATAAAGAGACCCAGTACTTC. It is translated as CASSALSGDKETQYF. The V gene is TRBV19, the J gene TRBJ2-5, with 7 bases aligning to TRBD2. Germline CDR1 and CDR2: LNHDA and SQIVND (reference sequence). The CDR3 runs 15 residues. Germline trimming cut 5 bases from V and 3 bases from J; bases unmatched to any gene: 9.

The V and J genes are TRBV12-3 or TRBV12-4 and TRBJ2-3, with 7 positions matching TRBD2. V lost 6 bases to trimming and J lost 6 bases; unmatched junction nucleotides: 3. This CDR3 comprises 12 residues. CDR3 residues: CASSNSGDTQYF. The CDR3, as DNA: TGTGCCAGCAGCAATAGCGGGGATACGCAGTATTTT.